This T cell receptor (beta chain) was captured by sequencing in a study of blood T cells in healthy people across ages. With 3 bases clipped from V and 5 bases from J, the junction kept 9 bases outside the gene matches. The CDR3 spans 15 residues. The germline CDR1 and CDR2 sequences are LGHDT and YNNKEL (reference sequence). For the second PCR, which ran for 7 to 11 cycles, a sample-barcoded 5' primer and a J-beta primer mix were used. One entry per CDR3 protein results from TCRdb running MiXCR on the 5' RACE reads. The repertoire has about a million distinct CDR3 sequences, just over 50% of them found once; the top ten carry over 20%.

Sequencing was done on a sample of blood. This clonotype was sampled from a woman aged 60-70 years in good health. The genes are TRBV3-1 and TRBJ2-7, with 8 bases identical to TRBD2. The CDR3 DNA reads TGTGCCAGCAGCCATTCAGGACTAGCTACCCACGAGCAGTACTTC. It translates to CASSHSGLATHEQYF.